The clone carrying this T cell receptor beta chain appeared a few times. These data come from a study of blood T cell repertoires in COVID-19. Profiling relied on immunoSEQ multiplex PCR, and the TCRdb table lists in-frame clones only, not all of them. This table has some 350,000 clones, 80% to 90% appearing once. The sample consisted of PBMCs or T cells enriched from blood (not recorded which). The TCR originated in a woman aged 25-40 years who had recovered from COVID-19.

CDR3 DNA: TGCGCCAGCAGCCCGGGACAGGATTCCTACGAGCAGTACTTC. It yields the protein CASSPGQDSYEQYF. This chain uses TRBV4-1 with TRBJ2-7; 8 bases match TRBD1. The CDR3 covers 14 residues. V shed 4 bases, J shed 1 base, and the junction held 3 bases outside the gene matches. Germline CDR1 reads MGHRA; CDR2 reads YSYEKL.